The rows below give T cell receptor beta chains drawn from one sample of a study of blood T cell repertoires in COVID-19. The data were produced by immunoSEQ multiplex PCR, yet TCRdb's version contains in-frame clones alone and is incomplete. In the table there are 290,000 or so clones, around 87% of which are singletons. Source material: peripheral blood. The receptors come from a man aged 70 or older with acute or convalescent COVID-19. Each CDR3 is given with its conserved first and last residue. A D gene is named only where the DNA matches it firmly. Clone size is given for some rows only: seen once, a few or many times, or a class if the clone is expanded.

CDR3aa	CDR3nt	abundance	d_gene	v_gene	j_gene
CASSSTTGTLSYTF	TGTGCCAGCAGCTCGACGACAGGGACGCTTAGCTACACCTTC	.	TRBD1	TRBV7-8	TRBJ1-2
CASSFIQGAEAFF	TGTGCCAGCAGTTTTATACAGGGCGCTGAAGCTTTCTTT	.	.	TRBV6-5	TRBJ1-1
CASSQDVGREGTQYF	TGCGCCAGCAGCCAAGATGTAGGGCGGGAGGGTACGCAGTATTTT	.	TRBD2	TRBV4-3	TRBJ2-3
CASSPPNSGRLYEQYF	TGTGCCAGCTCACCACCGAATAGCGGGCGGCTCTACGAGCAGTACTTC	.	TRBD2	TRBV18	TRBJ2-7
CSVEEWGSAGVGQETQYF	TGCAGCGTTGAAGAGTGGGGGTCCGCGGGAGTTGGGCAAGAGACCCAGTACTTC	.	TRBD2	TRBV29-1	TRBJ2-5
CASSYGPSRNEQFF	TGTGCCAGCAGTTACGGCCCATCTCGCAATGAGCAGTTCTTC	.	.	TRBV6-2/TRBV6-3	TRBJ2-1
CATSALDRSEAFF	TGTGCCACCAGTGCCTTGGACAGAAGTGAAGCTTTCTTT	many	.	TRBV24-1	TRBJ1-1
CASSFLGGANTDTQYF	TGTGCCAGCAGTTTTCTCGGGGGGGCAAACACAGATACGCAGTATTTT	once	TRBD2	TRBV6-2/TRBV6-3	TRBJ2-3
CASSPWGGEANYGYTF	TGTGCCAGCAGCCCCTGGGGAGGGGAAGCTAACTATGGCTACACCTTC	.	.	TRBV3-1/TRBV3-2	TRBJ1-2
CASSPGLNTEAFF	TGTGCCAGCTCACCAGGGCTGAACACTGAAGCTTTCTTT	.	.	TRBV18	TRBJ1-1
CASSAGWERADTQYF	TGTGCCAGCAGTGCCGGCTGGGAGCGGGCAGATACGCAGTATTTT	.	.	TRBV2	TRBJ2-3
CASSQDRQGYYEQYF	TGTGCCAGCAGCCAAGATAGACAGGGGTACTACGAGCAGTACTTC	.	TRBD1	TRBV4-2	TRBJ2-7
CASSYGRGPSPGELFF	TGTGCCAGCAGTTACGGGAGGGGACCTTCTCCCGGGGAGCTGTTTTTT	.	TRBD2	TRBV6-2/TRBV6-3	TRBJ2-2
CASSQVASGRAKYNEQFF	TGCGCCAGCAGCCAAGTGGCTAGCGGGAGGGCCAAGTACAATGAGCAGTTCTTC	.	TRBD2	TRBV4-3	TRBJ2-1
CASTPLFGAGALHTEQFF	TGTGCCAGCACCCCCTTGTTTGGGGCGGGAGCTCTTCACACTGAGCAGTTCTTC	.	TRBD2	TRBV3-1/TRBV3-2	TRBJ2-1